The source of this TCR beta chain is a study of T cell repertoires in cytomegalovirus infection (dated by TCRdb to about 2019). For the wider study: Peptide stimulations targeted recently identified HLA-C-restricted CMV epitopes, whose presentation resists viral immunomodulation, together with well-studied HLA-B-restricted epitopes. Because public TCR beta signatures pointed to carriage of CMV infection together with the matching HLA type, the HLA type of each donor mattered for the analysis.

There are a few counts of this clonotype. Its antigen target is currently unknown. No clone much larger than this one lies a single base away; base qualities are absent. This sample was sequenced with an Illumina HiSeq 1500. Using fastp trimming at Q25 and MiXCR clonotype assembly, TCRdb reanalyzed the public sequencing data and kept in-frame beta chains. Each entry is one CDR3 protein sequence, shown with its most common DNA and genes. This sample holds about 830,000 distinct CDR3 sequences; 32% were observed only once. The biggest ten clones account for 9.5% to 15% of the sample. The treatment or condition label for this specimen denotes: in vitro stimulation with specific CMV peptide epitopes to enrich CMV-specific T cells. Study-wide conclusions, independent of this receptor: Carriers of CMV infection plus the relevant HLA type were discriminated by the cumulative frequency of public TCR beta family members in the study cohort and in an independent roughly 340-donor cohort. The ex vivo response was dominated by HLA-C-restricted CMV-specific TCR beta clonotypes, and the single most frequent clonotype in two of eight donors was supplied by these HLA-C-restricted clonotypes.

The sample consisted of cultured CD8+ T cells from PBMCs, taken from culture after CMV antigen stimulation. This receptor was obtained from a human donor in good health (CMV status not recorded). Some clones in this sample may be carry-over from other donors' samples.

The nucleotide sequence is TGTGCCACCAGCTCATCCGGGACAGGGTTAGATACGCAGTATTTT. It translates to CATSSSGTGLDTQYF. Recombination connected TRBV15 to TRBJ2-3, with 9 bases aligning to TRBD1. Trimming takes 5 bases off V and 5 bases off J; junction bases not matched to a gene: 8. Reading from cysteine to phenylalanine, the CDR3 counts 15 amino acids. Left in the record is the CDR3 DNA by itself, 45 bases read in frame from the first base. Based on the germline V gene (reference sequence), the CDR1 and CDR2 sequences are LNHNV and YYDKDF.